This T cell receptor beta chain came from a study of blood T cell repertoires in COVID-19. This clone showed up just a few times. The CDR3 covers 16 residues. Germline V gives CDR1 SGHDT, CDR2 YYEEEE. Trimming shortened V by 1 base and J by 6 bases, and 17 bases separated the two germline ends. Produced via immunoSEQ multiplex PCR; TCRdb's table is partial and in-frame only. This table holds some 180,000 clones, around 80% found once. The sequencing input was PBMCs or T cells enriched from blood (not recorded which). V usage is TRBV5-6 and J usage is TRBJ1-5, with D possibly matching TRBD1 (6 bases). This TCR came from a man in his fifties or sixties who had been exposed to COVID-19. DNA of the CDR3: TGTGCCAGCAGCTTGTTTGAGTTACAGGGCTTTCAGCCCCAGCATTTT. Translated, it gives CASSLFELQGFQPQHF.